Listed below are T cell receptor beta chains from one sample, sequenced in a study of monozygotic twins with cystic fibrosis. Method: immunoSEQ multiplex PCR; TCRdb's copy keeps in-frame clones and lacks some. Of 30,000 to 35,000 clones listed, roughly 97% are singletons. The sequencing input was blood. The receptors derive from a girl aged 2 to 10 with cystic fibrosis. Each CDR3 is given with its conserved first and last residue.

TRBJ1-2 | TRBV20-1 | CSARSAGGYTF
TRBJ2-4 | TRBV5-5 | CASSPIGQVAKNIQYF
TRBJ1-1 | TRBV10-3 | CAISEDREKNTEAFF
TRBJ1-1 | TRBV9 | CASSARQGRTEAFF
TRBJ1-4 | TRBV11-2 | CASSLDLGNRVSFF
TRBJ2-3 | TRBV30 | CAWSEEQGTDTQYF
TRBJ1-1 | TRBV29-1 | CSVVGVLGAFF
TRBJ1-6 | TRBV30 | CACSGTAFSPLHF
TRBJ1-5 | TRBV19 | CASSTVNRVGDQPQHF
TRBJ1-1 | TRBV5-6 | CASRLGLDSSTEAFF